This T cell receptor (beta chain) was recovered during a study of blood T cells in healthy people across ages. Germline CDR1 is MDHEN and CDR2 is SYDVKM. The CDR3 consists of 12 residues. Using a J-beta primer mix together with a sample-barcoded 5' primer, a second PCR was run for about 7 to 12 cycles. Template switching added a 12-random-nucleotide identifier to every cDNA molecule. All samples yielded 3 million or more CDR3-containing paired-end reads. TCRdb re-derived calls from the 5' RACE reads in MiXCR, one entry per CDR3 protein. In the table there are over a million distinct CDR3 sequences, approximately 25% of which are singletons. In regard to this clonotype: The junction shows a germline mismatch at one end, possibly a read error.

This same sample was also taken into another study, of T cells of mothers and their children. This second study says: Versus unrelated pairs, overlap was slightly higher in related mother-child pairs, without reaching significance.

Sequencing used blood. The rearrangement links TRBV28 to TRBJ2-5; D is perhaps TRBD1 or TRBD2 (5 bases each). This receptor was obtained from a girl aged 2-10 years in good health. Here the CDR3 reads CASSSGSWGWFF. The CDR3 DNA reads TGTGCCAGCAGTTCTGGGTCCTGGGGGTGGTTCTTC. Filled out from reference TRBV28 and TRBJ2-5, the complete variable domain reads DVKVTQSSRYLVKRTGEKVFLECVQDMDHENMFWYRQDPGLGLRLIYFSYDVKMKEKGDIPEGYSVSREKKERFSLILESASTNQTSMYLCASSSGSWGWFFGPGTRLLVL.